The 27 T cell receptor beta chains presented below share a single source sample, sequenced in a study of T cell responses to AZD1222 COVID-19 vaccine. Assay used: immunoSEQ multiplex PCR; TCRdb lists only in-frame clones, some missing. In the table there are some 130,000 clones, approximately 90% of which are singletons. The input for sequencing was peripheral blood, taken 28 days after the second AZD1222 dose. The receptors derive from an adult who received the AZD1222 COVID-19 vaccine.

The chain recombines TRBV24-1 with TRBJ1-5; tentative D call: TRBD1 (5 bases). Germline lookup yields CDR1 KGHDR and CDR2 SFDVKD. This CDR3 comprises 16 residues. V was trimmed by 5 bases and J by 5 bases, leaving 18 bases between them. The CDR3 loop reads CATSGPGTGPYQPQHF. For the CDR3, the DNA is TGTGCCACCAGTGGCCCGGGAACAGGCCCTTATCAGCCCCAGCATTTT.

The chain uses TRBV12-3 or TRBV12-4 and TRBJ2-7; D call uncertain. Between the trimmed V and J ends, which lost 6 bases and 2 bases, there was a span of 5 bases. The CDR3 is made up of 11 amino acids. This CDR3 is CASSTAYEQYF. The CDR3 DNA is TGTGCCAGCAGCACCGCCTACGAGCAGTACTTC.

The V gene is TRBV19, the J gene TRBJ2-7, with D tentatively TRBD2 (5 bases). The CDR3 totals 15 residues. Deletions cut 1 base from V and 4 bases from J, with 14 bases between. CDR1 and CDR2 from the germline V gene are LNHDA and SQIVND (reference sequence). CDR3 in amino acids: CASSIAASTRYEQYF. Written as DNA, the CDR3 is TGTGCCAGTAGTATAGCCGCTAGCACCCGATACGAGCAGTACTTC.

CDR3 nucleotides: TGTGCCAGCAGCAGGGGGTGGAGAGGCGGTTACGAGCAGTACTTC. Translated, it gives CASSRGWRGGYEQYF. This chain connects TRBV3-1 (or the pseudogene TRBV3-2) to TRBJ2-7; D possibly corresponds to TRBD1 (6 bases). Germline V CDR1 and CDR2: LGHDT, YNNKEL (reference sequence). The CDR3 is 15 residues long. Trimming shortened V by 5 bases and J by 4 bases, and 18 bases separated the two germline ends.

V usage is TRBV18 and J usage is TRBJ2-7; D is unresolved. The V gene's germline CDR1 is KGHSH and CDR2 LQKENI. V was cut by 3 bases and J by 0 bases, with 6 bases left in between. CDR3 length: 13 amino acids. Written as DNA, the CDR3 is TGTGCCAGCTCACCCGGGTACTCCTACGAGCAGTACTTC. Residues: CASSPGYSYEQYF.

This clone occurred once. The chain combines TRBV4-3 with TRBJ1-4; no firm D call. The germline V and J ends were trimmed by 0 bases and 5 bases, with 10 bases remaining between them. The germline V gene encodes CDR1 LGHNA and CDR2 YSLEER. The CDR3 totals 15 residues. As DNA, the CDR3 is TGCGCCAGCAGCCAAGATTTGGTTGAGAATGAAAAACTGTTTTTT. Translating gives CASSQDLVENEKLFF.

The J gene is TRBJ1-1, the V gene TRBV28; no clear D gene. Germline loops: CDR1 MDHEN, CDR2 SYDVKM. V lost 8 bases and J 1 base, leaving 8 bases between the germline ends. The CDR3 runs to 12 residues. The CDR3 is CASVTGNTEAFF. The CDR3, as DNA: TGTGCCAGCGTGACGGGGAACACTGAAGCTTTCTTT. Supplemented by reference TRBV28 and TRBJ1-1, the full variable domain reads DVKVTQSSRYLVKRTGEKVFLECVQDMDHENMFWYRQDPGLGLRLIYFSYDVKMKEKGDIPEGYSVSREKKERFSLILESASTNQTSMYLCASVTGNTEAFFGQGTRLTVV.

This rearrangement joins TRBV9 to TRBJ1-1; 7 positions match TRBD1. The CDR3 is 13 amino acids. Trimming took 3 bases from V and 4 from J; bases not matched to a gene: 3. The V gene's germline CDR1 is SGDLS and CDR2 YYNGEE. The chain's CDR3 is CASSDRGGTEAFF. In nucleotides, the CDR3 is TGTGCCAGCAGCGACAGGGGTGGCACTGAAGCTTTCTTT.

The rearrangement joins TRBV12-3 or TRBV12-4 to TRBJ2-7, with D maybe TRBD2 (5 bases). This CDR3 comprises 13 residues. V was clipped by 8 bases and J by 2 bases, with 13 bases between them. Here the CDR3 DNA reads TGTGCCAGCCGGTCTAACGGGGCCTACGAGCAGTACTTC. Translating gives CASRSNGAYEQYF.

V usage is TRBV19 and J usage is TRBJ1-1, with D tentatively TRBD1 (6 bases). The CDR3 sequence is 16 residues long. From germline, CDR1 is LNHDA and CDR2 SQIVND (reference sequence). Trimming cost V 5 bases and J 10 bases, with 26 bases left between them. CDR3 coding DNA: TGTGCCAGTAGTCCTAACCGGGACACATTGTTGGGGGCAGCTTTCTTT. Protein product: CASSPNRDTLLGAAFF.

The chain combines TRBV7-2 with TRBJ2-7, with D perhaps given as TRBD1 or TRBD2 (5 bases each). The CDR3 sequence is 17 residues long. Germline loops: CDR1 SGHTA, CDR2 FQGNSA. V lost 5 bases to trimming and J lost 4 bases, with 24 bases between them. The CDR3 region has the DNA TGTGCCAGCAGCATTAGCGCTATGTTGCGGAAGGGGTACGAGCAGTACTTC. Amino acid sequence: CASSISAMLRKGYEQYF.

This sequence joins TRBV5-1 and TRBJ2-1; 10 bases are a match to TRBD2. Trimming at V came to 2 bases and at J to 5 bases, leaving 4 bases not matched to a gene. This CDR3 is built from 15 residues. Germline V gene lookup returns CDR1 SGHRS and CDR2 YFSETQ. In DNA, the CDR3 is TGCGCCAGCAGCTTACTAGCGGGGAGGGACAATGAGCAGTTCTTC. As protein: CASSLLAGRDNEQFF.

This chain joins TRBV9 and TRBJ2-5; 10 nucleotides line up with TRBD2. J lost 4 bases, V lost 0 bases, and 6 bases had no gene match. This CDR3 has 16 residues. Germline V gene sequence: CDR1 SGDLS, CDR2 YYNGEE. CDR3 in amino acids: CASSVDSSGSGETQYF. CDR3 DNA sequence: TGTGCCAGCAGCGTAGACTCTAGCGGGAGTGGAGAGACCCAGTACTTC.

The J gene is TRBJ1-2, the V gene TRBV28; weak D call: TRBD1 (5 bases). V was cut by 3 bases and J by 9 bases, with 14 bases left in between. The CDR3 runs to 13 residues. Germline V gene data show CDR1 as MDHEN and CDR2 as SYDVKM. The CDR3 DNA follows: TGTGCCAGCAGTTTTGGAACGGGACCGAGCTACACCTTC. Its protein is CASSFGTGPSYTF.

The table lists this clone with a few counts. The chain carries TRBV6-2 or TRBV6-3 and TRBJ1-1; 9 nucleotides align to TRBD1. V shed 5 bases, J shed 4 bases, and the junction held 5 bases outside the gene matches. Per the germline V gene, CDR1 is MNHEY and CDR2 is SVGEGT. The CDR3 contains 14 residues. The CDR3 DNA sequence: TGTGCCAGCAGTCAACAGGGGGCTGGCACTGAAGCTTTCTTT. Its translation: CASSQQGAGTEAFF.

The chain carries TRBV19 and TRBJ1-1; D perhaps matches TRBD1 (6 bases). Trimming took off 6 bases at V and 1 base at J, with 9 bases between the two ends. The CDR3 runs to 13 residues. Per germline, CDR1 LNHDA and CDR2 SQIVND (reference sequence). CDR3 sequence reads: CASRAQGNTEAFF. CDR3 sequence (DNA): TGTGCCAGTAGGGCACAGGGGAACACTGAAGCTTTCTTT.

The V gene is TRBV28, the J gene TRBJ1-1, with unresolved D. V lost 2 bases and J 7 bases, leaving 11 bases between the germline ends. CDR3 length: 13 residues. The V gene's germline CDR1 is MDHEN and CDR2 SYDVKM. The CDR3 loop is CASSLVASDEAFF. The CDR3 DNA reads TGTGCCAGCAGTTTAGTGGCCTCCGATGAAGCTTTCTTT.

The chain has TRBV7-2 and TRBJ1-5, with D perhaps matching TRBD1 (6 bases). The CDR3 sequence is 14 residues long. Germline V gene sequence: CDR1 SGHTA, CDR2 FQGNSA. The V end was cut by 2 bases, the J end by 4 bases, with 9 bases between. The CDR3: CASSLSGVNQPQHF. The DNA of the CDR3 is TGTGCCAGCAGCTTATCAGGGGTTAATCAGCCCCAGCATTTT.

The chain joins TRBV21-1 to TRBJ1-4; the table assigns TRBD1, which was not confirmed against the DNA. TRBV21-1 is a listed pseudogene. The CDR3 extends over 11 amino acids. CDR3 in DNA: TGTGCCAGCACCAGGGGACATCGTCTGTTTTTT. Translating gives CASTRGHRLFF.

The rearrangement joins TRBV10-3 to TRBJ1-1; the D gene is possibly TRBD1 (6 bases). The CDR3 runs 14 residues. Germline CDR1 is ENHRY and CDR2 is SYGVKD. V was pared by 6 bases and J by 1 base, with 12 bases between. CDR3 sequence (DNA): TGTGCCATCAGGGGTCAGACAGGGAACACTGAAGCTTTCTTT. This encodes CAIRGQTGNTEAFF.

This CDR3 reads CASNPTSGSHEQYF. The CDR3, as DNA: TGTGCCAGCAACCCTACTAGCGGGAGCCACGAGCAGTACTTC. V and J are TRBV27 and TRBJ2-7, with 11 nucleotides matching TRBD2. The germline V gene encodes CDR1 MNHEY and CDR2 SMNVEV (reference sequence). CDR3 length: 14 residues. J was trimmed by 5 bases and V by 7 bases; bases with no gene match: 7.

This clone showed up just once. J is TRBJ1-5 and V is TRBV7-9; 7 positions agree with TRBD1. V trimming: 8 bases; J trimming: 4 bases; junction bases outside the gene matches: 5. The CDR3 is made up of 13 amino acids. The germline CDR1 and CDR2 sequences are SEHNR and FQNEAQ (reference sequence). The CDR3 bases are TGTGCCAGCTCCCAGGGGGTGAATCAGCCCCAGCATTTT. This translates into CASSQGVNQPQHF.

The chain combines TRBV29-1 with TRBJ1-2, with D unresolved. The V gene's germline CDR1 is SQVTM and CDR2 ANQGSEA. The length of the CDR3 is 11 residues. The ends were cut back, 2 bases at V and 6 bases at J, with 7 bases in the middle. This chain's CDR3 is CSVELSDGYTF. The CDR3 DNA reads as TGCAGCGTTGAACTCTCAGATGGCTACACCTTC.

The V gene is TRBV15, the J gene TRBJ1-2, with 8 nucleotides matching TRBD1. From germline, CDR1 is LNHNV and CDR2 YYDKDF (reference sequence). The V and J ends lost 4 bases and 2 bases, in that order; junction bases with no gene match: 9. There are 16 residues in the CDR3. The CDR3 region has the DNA TGTGCCACCAGCAAAGGGCAGGGGGCATGGAACTATGGCTACACCTTC. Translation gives CATSKGQGAWNYGYTF.

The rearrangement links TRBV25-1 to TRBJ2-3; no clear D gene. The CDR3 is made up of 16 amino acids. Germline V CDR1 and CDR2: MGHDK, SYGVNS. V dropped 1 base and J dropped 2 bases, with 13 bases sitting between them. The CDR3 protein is CASSELSSTSTDTQYF. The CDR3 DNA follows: TGTGCCAGCAGTGAATTAAGCTCTACCTCCACAGATACGCAGTATTTT.

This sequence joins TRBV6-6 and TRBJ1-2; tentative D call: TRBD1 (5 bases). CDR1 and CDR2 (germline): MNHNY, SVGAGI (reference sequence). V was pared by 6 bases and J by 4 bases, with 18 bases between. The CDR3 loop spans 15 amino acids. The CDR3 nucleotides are TGTGCCAGCAGCCAAGATGGGGCGCAGGGCTATGGCTACACCTTC. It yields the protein CASSQDGAQGYGYTF.

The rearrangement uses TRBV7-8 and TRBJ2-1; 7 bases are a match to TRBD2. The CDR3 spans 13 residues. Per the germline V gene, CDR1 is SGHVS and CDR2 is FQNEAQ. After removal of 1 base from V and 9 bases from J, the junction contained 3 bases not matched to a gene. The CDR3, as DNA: TGTGCCAGCAGCTTAGGCGGGAGTCCTGAGCAGTTCTTC. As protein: CASSLGGSPEQFF.